The T cell receptor (beta chain) under discussion was sequenced for a study of blood T cell repertoires in COVID-19. Looking at the study overall: The cDNA or gDNA used as material had been derived from T cells, B-cell-depleted T cells, or PBMCs.

The ends were cut back, 4 bases at V and 2 bases at J, with 20 bases in the middle. Germline V gene sequence: CDR1 KGHSH, CDR2 LQKENI. The CDR3 loop spans 18 amino acids. Here immunoSEQ multiplex PCR was the method, and the copy in TCRdb shows in-frame clones only, minus some. Of about 62,000 clones listed, approximately 86% are singletons. The sequenced sample consisted of peripheral blood. This rearrangement joins TRBV18 to TRBJ2-2; weak D call: TRBD1 (5 bases). This clonotype originated in an older man with acute or convalescent COVID-19. DNA for the CDR3: TGTGCCAGCTCACTCCAACAACCCGACACAGGAAACACCGGGGAGCTGTTTTTT. Its translation: CASSLQQPDTGNTGELFF.